This T cell receptor beta chain was documented in a study of identical twins. Study-level findings and limits: The conclusions drew on cross-sectional statistical analysis instead of tracking the same donors. There was more out-of-frame TCR alpha sharing in monozygotic twins than models estimated. For cord blood, abundant beta clonotypes had fewer insertions, unlike memory repertoires, which showed none.

The authors used template switching to add a universal primer site and gave cDNA unique molecular identifiers. One entry per CDR3 protein results from TCRdb running MiXCR on the 5' RACE reads. In the table there are 1.5 million to 2 million distinct CDR3 sequences, around 29% of which are singletons. In regard to this clonotype: No antigen is known for it.

The length of the CDR3 is 14 residues. V lost 6 bases, J lost 1 base, and 6 bases stayed unmatched. From germline, CDR1 is DFQATT and CDR2 SNEGSKA (reference sequence). The chain recombines TRBV20-1 with TRBJ2-3; 8 bases are a match to TRBD2. The clonotype originates from a newborn girl in good health. Sequencing was performed on cord blood. The CDR3 DNA is TGCAGTGCCTCCTATAGCGGGGGCACAGATACGCAGTATTTT. Amino acids: CSASYSGGTDTQYF.